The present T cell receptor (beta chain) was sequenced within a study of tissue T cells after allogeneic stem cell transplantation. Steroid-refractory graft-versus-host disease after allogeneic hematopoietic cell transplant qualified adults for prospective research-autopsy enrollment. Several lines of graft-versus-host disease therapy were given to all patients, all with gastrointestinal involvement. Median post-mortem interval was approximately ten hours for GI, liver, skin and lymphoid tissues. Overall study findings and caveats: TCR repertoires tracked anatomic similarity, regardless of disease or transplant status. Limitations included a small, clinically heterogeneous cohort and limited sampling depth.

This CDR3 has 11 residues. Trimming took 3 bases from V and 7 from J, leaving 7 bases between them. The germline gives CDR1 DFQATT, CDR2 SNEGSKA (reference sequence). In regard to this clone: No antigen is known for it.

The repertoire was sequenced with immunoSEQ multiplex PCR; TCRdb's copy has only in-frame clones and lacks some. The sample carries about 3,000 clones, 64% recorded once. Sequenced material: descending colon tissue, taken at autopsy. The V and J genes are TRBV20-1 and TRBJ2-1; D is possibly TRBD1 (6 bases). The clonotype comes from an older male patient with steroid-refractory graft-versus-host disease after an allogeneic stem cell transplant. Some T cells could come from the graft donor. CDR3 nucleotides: TGCAGTGCTAGCAGGGGTAATGAGCAGTTCTTC. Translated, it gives CSASRGNEQFF.